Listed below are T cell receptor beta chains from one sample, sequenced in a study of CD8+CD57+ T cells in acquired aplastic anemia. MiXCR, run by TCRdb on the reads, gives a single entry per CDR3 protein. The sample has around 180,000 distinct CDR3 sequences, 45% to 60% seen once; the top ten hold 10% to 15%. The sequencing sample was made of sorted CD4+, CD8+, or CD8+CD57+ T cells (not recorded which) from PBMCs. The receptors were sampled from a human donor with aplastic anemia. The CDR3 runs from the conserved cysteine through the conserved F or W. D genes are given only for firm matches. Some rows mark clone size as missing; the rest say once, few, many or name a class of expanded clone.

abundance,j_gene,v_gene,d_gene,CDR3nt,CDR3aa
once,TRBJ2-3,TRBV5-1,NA,TGCGCCAGCAGCTCCGGGGCAGGGATGGGCACAGATACGCAGTATTTT,CASSSGAGMGTDTQYF
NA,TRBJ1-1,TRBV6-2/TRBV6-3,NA,TGTGCCAGCAGTTACTCGACGCCGATCGTCATGAACACTGAAGCTTTCTTT,CASSYSTPIVMNTEAFF
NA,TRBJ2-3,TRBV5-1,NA,TGCGCCAGTTTAGGACGGGGAGATGGCACAGATACGCAGTATTTT,CASLGRGDGTDTQYF
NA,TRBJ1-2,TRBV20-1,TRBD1,TGCAGTGCTAGGGAGGGGGCTGGGTATGGCTACACCTTC,CSAREGAGYGYTF
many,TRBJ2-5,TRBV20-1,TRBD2,TGCAGTGCTAGAAGGTCTAGCGGGCAAGAGACCCAGTACTTC,CSARRSSGQETQYF
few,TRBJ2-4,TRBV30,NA,TGTGCCTGGAGGCGATGGGAAAACATTCAGTACTTC,CAWRRWENIQYF
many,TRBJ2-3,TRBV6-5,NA,TGTGCCAGCACCTCCGGAGGGGATACGCAGTATTTT,CASTSGGDTQYF
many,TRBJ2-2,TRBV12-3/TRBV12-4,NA,TGTGCCAGCAGCTTACAGGGTACCGGGGAGCTGTTTTTT,CASSLQGTGELFF
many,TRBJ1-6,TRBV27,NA,TGTGCCAGCAAAGCGGGGCGGGATTCACCCCTCCACTTT,CASKAGRDSPLHF
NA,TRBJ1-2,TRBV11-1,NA,TGTGCCAGCGCCCCGGTCAGGGCTGGTGGCTACACCTTC,CASAPVRAGGYTF
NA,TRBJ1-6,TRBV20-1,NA,TGCAGTGCTAGGTCGGCCAGCCCCGGATCCCTCCACTTT,CSARSASPGSLHF
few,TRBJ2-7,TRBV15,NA,TGTGCCACCAGCAGAGACCTGTCGGCGTACCACTACGAGCAGTACTTC,CATSRDLSAYHYEQYF
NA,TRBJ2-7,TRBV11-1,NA,TGTGCCAGCAGCTCAGGAAAGGTAATGGTTTACGAGCAGTACTTC,CASSSGKVMVYEQYF
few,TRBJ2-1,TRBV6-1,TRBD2,TGTGCCAGCCGGACGGGGGGGTCCTACAATGAGCAGTTCTTC,CASRTGGSYNEQFF
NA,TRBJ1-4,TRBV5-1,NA,TGCGCCAGCAGCTTCCAGGGCAGTAATGAAAAACTGTTTTTT,CASSFQGSNEKLFF
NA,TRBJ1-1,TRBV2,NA,TGTGTCAGCAGCGGGATGAACACTGAAGCTTTCTTT,CVSSGMNTEAFF
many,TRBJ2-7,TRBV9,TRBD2,TGTGCCAGCAGCCCAATACTAGCGGGGGACTCCTACGAGCAGTACTTC,CASSPILAGDSYEQYF
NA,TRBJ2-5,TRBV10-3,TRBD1,TGTGCCATCAAGACAGGGGGGGGGACCCAGTACTTC,CAIKTGGGTQYF
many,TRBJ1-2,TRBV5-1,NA,TGCGCCAGCAGCTTGGGAGGGGTAGGCGGCTACACCTTC,CASSLGGVGGYTF
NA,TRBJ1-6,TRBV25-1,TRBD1,TGTGCCACCCAGGGGGAATATAATTCACCCCTCCACTTT,CATQGEYNSPLHF
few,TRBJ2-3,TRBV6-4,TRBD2,TGTGCCAGCAGTGACCGAGGCTCGACTGGCGGGGGGGCCGGCACAGATACGCAGTATTTT,CASSDRGSTGGGAGTDTQYF
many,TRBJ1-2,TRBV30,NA,TGTGCCTGGCGGAACTATGGCTACACCTTC,CAWRNYGYTF
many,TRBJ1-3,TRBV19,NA,TGTGCCAGTAGGAAGGGGACACCCGACTCTGGAAACACCATATATTTT,CASRKGTPDSGNTIYF
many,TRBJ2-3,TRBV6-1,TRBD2,TGTGCCAGCAGCGACGGGCGGGGGGGCACAGATACGCAGTATTTT,CASSDGRGGTDTQYF
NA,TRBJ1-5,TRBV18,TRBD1,TGTGCCAGCTCACCGCAGGGGGCGAGTCAGCCCCAGCATTTT,CASSPQGASQPQHF